These 3 T cell receptor beta chains were all obtained from the same sample, sequenced in a study of OX40 agonist ivuxolimab in advanced cancers. Assay used: immunoSEQ multiplex PCR; TCRdb lists only in-frame clones, some missing. The sample contains 55,000 to 90,000 clones, 88% of which appear only once. The source was CD4+ or CD8+ T cells sorted from blood, collected in a trial of the OX40 agonist ivuxolimab. Receptor source: an adult with an advanced solid tumor such as melanoma, head and neck, liver or kidney cancer.

The chain links TRBV7-3 to TRBJ2-7; perhaps TRBD2 as D (5 bases). V lost 5 bases and J lost 4, with 15 bases in between. The length of the CDR3 is 14 residues. In germline, CDR1 is SGHTA, CDR2 FQGTGA. The CDR3 DNA reads TGTGCCAGCAGCCCCCCCCCGGGAAAATACGAGCAGTACTTC. It translates to CASSPPPGKYEQYF.

Only a few counts were recorded for this clone. V is TRBV18 and J is TRBJ2-7, with D maybe TRBD1 (7 bases). The germline V and J ends were trimmed by 0 bases and 6 bases, with 15 bases remaining between them. CDR3 size: 15 residues. From germline, CDR1 is KGHSH and CDR2 LQKENI. DNA of the CDR3: TGTGCCAGCTCACCACCAAGCGGCAGGGGGGCCGAGCAGTACTTC. Translating it yields CASSPPSGRGAEQYF. Supplemented by reference TRBV18 and TRBJ2-7, the full variable domain reads NAGVMQNPRHLVRRRGQEARLRCSPMKGHSHVYWYRQLPEEGLKFMVYLQKENIIDESGMPKERFSAEFPKEGPSILRIQQVVRGDSAAYFCASSPPSGRGAEQYFGPGTRLTVT.

This clone was counted once. The chain couples TRBV7-3 to TRBJ2-3, with D perhaps TRBD1 or TRBD2 (5 bases each). CDR3 length: 12 amino acids. V was clipped by 4 bases and J by 8 bases, with 10 bases between them. In germline, CDR1 is SGHTA, CDR2 FQGTGA. CDR3 in DNA: TGTGCCAGCAGCTCGTTTGGGGGTACGCAGTATTTT. Translated, it gives CASSSFGGTQYF.